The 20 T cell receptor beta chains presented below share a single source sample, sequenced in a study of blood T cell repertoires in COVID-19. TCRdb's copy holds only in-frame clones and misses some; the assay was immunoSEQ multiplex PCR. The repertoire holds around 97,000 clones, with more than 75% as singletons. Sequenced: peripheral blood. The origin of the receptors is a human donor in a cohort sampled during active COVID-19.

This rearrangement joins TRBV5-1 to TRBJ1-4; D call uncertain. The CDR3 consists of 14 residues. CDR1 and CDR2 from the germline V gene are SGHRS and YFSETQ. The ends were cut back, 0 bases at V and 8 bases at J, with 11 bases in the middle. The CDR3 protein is CASSLGQDQEKLFF. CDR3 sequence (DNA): TGCGCCAGCAGCTTGGGGCAAGATCAAGAAAAACTGTTTTTT.

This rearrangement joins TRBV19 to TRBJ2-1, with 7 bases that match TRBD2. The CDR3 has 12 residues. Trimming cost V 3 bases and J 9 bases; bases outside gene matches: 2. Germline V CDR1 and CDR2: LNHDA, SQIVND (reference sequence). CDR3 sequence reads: CASSMIAGEQFF. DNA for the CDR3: TGTGCCAGTAGTATGATAGCGGGTGAGCAGTTCTTC.

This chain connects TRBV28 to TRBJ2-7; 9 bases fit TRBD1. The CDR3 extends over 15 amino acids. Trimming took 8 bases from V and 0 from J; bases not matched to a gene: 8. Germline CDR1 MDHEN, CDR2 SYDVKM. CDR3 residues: CASGIPGQGSYEQYF. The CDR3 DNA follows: TGTGCCAGCGGAATACCGGGACAGGGCTCCTACGAGCAGTACTTC.

DNA for the CDR3: TGTGCCAGCAGTCCATCTAGCGGGTCCCCCTACGAGCAGTACTTC. Residues: CASSPSSGSPYEQYF. This chain joins TRBV28 and TRBJ2-7; 8 bases agree with TRBD2. This CDR3 contains 15 residues. Germline CDR1 and CDR2: MDHEN and SYDVKM. The V gene end was trimmed by 5 bases and the J gene end by 2 bases; junction bases not matched to a gene: 8. Supplemented by reference TRBV28 and TRBJ2-7, the full variable domain reads DVKVTQSSRYLVKRTGEKVFLECVQDMDHENMFWYRQDPGLGLRLIYFSYDVKMKEKGDIPEGYSVSREKKERFSLILESASTNQTSMYLCASSPSSGSPYEQYFGPGTRLTVT.

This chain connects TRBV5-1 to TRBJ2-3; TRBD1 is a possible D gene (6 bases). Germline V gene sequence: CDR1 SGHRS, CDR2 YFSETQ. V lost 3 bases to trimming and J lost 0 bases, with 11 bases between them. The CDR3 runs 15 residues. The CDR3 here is CASSYGTQSTDTQYF. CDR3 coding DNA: TGCGCCAGCAGCTACGGGACACAAAGCACAGATACGCAGTATTTT.

CDR3 DNA: TGTGCCATCAGTGAGTCCCAGGGGTTGAAAAACATTCAGTACTTC. This gives the protein CAISESQGLKNIQYF. The rearrangement joins TRBV10-3 to TRBJ2-4; TRBD1 is a possible D gene (6 bases). V was cut by 0 bases and J by 4 bases, with 10 bases left in between. Germline V gene data show CDR1 as ENHRY and CDR2 as SYGVKD. The CDR3 length is 15 residues.

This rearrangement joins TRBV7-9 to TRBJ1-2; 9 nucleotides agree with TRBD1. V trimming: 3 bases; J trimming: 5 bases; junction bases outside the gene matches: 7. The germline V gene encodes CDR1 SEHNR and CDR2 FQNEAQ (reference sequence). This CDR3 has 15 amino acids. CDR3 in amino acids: CASSFGGQGPYGYTF. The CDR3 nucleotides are TGTGCCAGCAGCTTTGGAGGACAGGGGCCATATGGCTACACCTTC.

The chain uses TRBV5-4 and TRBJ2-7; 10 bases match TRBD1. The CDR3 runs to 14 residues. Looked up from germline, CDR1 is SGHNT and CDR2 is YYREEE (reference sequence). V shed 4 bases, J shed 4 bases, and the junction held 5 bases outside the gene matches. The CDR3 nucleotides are TGTGCCAGCAGCCCGGACAGGGGGAGTTACGAGCAGTACTTC. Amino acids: CASSPDRGSYEQYF.

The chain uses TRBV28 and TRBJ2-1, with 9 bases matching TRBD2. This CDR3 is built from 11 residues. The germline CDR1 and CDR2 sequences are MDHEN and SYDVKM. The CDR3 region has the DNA TGTCTCAGCGGGAGGTACAATGAGCAGTTCTTC. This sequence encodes CLSGRYNEQFF.

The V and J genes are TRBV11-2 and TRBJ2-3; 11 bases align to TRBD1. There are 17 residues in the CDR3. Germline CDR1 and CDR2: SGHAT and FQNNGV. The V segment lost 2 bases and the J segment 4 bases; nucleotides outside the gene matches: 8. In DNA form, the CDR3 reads TGTGCCAGCAGCTTATTGGGCCGGGACAGGGGGGCAGATACGCAGTATTTT. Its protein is CASSLLGRDRGADTQYF.

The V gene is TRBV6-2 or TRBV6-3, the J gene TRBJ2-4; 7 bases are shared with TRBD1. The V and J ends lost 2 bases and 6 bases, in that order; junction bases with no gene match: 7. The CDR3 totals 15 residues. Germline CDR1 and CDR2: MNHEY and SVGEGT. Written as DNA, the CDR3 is TGTGCCAGCAGTTACATTAGGGGGCGAGGAAACATTCAGTACTTC. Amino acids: CASSYIRGRGNIQYF.

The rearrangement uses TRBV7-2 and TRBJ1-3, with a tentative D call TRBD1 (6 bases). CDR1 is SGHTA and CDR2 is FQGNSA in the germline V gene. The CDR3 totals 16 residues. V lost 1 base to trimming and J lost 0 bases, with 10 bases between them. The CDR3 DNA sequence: TGTGCCAGCAGCTTAGTAGGGACAAACTCTGGAAACACCATATATTTT. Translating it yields CASSLVGTNSGNTIYF.

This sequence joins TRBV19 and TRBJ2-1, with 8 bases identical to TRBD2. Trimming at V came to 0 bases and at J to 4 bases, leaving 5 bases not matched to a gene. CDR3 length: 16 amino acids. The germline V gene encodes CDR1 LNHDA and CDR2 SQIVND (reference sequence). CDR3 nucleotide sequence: TGTGCCAGTAGTATAGATCTAACTAGCGGTTACAATGAGCAGTTCTTC. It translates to CASSIDLTSGYNEQFF.

The CDR3 here is CATSDLRFSGTDTQYF. The CDR3 nucleotides read TGTGCCACCAGTGATTTACGATTTAGCGGCACAGATACGCAGTATTTT. The genes are TRBV24-1 and TRBJ2-3; possible D gene TRBD2, 5 bases. CDR1 and CDR2 (germline): KGHDR, SFDVKD. The V end lost 1 base, the J end lost 1 base, and 11 bases lay between the germline ends. The CDR3 is 16 amino acids.

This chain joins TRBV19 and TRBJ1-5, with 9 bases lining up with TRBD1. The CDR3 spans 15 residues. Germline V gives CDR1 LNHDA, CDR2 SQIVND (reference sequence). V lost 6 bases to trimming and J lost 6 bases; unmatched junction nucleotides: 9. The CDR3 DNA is TGTGCCAGTAGCCCCGGGACAGGGTCTAGTCAGCCCCAGCATTTT. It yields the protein CASSPGTGSSQPQHF.

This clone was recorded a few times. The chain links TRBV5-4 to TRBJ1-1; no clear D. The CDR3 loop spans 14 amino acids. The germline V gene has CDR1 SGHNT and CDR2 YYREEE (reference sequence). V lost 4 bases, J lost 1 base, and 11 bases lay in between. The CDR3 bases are TGTGCCAGCAGCCCACAGCCTCAGAACACTGAAGCTTTCTTT. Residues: CASSPQPQNTEAFF.

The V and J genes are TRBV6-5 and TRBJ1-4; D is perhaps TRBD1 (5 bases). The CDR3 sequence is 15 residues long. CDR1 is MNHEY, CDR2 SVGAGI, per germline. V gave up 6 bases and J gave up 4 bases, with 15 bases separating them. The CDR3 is CASRRTGSGNEKLFF. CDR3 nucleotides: TGTGCCAGCAGACGTACAGGTAGCGGTAATGAAAAACTGTTTTTT.

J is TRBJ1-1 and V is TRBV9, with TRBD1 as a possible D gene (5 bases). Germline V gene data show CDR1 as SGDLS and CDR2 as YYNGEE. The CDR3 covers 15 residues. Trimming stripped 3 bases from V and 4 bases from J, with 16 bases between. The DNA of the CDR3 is TGTGCCAGCAGCGGGGGACTGGGAACGTCCACTGAAGCTTTCTTT. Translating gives CASSGGLGTSTEAFF.

The CDR3 region has the DNA TGTGCCAGCAGTTCACTAGCGGGAGGGCCCTTCGCCGAGCAGTACTTC. It is translated as CASSSLAGGPFAEQYF. This chain joins TRBV9 and TRBJ2-7; 13 bases fit TRBD2. The CDR3 runs 16 residues. The V gene's germline CDR1 is SGDLS and CDR2 YYNGEE. With V trimmed by 5 bases and J by 6 bases, 11 bases remained unmatched.

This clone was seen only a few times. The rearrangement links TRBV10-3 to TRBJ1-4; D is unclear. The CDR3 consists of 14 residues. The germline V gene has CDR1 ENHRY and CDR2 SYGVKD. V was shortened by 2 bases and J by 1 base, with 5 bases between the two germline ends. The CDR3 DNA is TGTGCCATCAGTGAGCGGGGAACTAATGAAAAACTGTTTTTT. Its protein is CAISERGTNEKLFF.